Shown below are 16 T cell receptor delta chains from a single sample sequenced in a study of γδ T cells in repeated Plasmodium falciparum infection. Vgamma9/Vdelta2+ and Vdelta2-negative gammadelta T cells were flow-sorted from PBMC for bulk sequencing. TCRdb re-called the multiplex PCR reads through CATT. Here the sample spans around 52,000 delta-chain clones, 1.7% being singletons. Sample: gamma-delta T cells from blood. The receptors derive from a pool of human donors (malaria-infected and uninfected, not separated).

This clone was detected ten times or more. The protein TCRdb lists belongs to a much larger clone and differs from this DNA's translation at residue 22, which points to a read error; the protein shown is made from the DNA. The chain couples TRDV1 to TRDJ1, with 12 bases identical to TRDD3. The germline gives CDR1 TSWWSYY, CDR2 QGS. CDR3 length: 23 residues. The CDR3 spells CALGARLPIPYWGIPNFTDKLTF. CDR3 in DNA: TGTGCTCTTGGGGCGCGACTTCCTATCCCGTACTGGGGGATACCGAACTTTACCGATAAACTCACCTTT.

Many counts were recorded for this clone. The TCRdb protein, from a much larger clone, departs from this DNA's translation at residue 10, likely by read error; the protein shown derives from the DNA. The V call is TRDV2, the J call TRDJ1; the match to TRDD3 covers 9 bases. Germline V gene sequence: CDR1 GEAIGNYY, CDR2 EKD. This CDR3 is built from 15 residues. The J segment lost 3 bases and the V segment lost 3 bases, leaving 7 bases of the junction unmatched. The CDR3 DNA follows: TGTGCCTGTGACTTACTGGGGGACCACGCCGATAAACTCATCTTT. This sequence encodes CACDLLGDHADKLIF.

This clone showed up many times. A far larger clone is a single base away, which makes a read error likely. Different DNA sequences within this sample yield the same CDR3. V gene TRDV1 combines with J gene TRDJ1; D call uncertain. The CDR3 loop spans 13 amino acids. The V end was cut by 5 bases, the J end by 3 bases, with 10 bases between. CDR1 is TSWWSYY, CDR2 QGS, per germline. The CDR3 reads CALGSPFSDKLIF. The CDR3 DNA reads TGTGCTCTTGGGTCCCCCTTTTCCGATAAACTCATCTTT.

This clone was counted only a few times. The TCRdb protein comes from a much larger clone and disagrees with this DNA's translation at residue 9, likely due to a read error; the protein given here is derived from the DNA. This sequence joins TRDV1 and TRDJ1; 7 nucleotides agree with TRDD3. The CDR3 has 12 amino acids. Germline V gene data show CDR1 as TSWWSYY and CDR2 as QGS. As DNA, the CDR3 is TGTGCTCTTTTTTCCTCCCGGGATACACTCATCTTT. It is translated as CALFSSRDTLIF.

This clone was seen more than once but under ten times. TCRdb attributes to this sequence the protein of a much larger clone, which differs from the DNA translation at residue 12; a read error is likely, and the protein displayed is translated from the DNA. The V call is TRDV1, the J call TRDJ1, with D possibly matching TRDD3 (6 bases). Looked up from germline, CDR1 is TSWWSYY and CDR2 is QGS. Trimming removed 3 bases from V and 3 bases from J, with 35 bases in between. The CDR3 has 22 residues. CDR3 coding DNA: TGTGCTCTTGGGGAGCCCAATACAGCTCGGATACCGGGGGTCCTCCTGCCCGATAAACTCATCTTT. This gives the protein CALGEPNTARIPGVLLPDKLIF.

Of note for this clone: TCRdb's protein, taken from a much larger clone, differs from this DNA's translation at residue 15, likely owing to a read error; the protein displayed comes from the DNA. This CDR3 is CALGVIHFVPYWGIGGYADKLIF. The CDR3 coding sequence is TGTGCTCTTGGGGTCATCCATTTTGTTCCTTACTGGGGGATAGGGGGGTACGCCGATAAACTCATCTTT. The gene calls are TRDV1 and TRDJ1; 11 nucleotides line up with TRDD3. CDR1 is TSWWSYY and CDR2 is QGS in the germline V gene. There are 23 residues in the CDR3. The V segment lost 4 bases and the J segment 3 bases; nucleotides outside the gene matches: 28.

This clone has only a few counts. A read error is likely here: a far larger clone is one base away. The same CDR3 arises from other DNA sequences in this sample as well. The chain couples TRDV2 to TRDJ3; no clear D gene. The J gene, left out of TCRdb, was set here by checking the DNA against germline. The ends were cut back, 0 bases at V and 0 bases at J, with 11 bases in the middle. This CDR3 region has 18 residues. CDR1 is GEAIGNYY, CDR2 EKD, per germline. CDR3 DNA sequence: TGTGCCTGTGACACCGTGGGCCCTAGCTCCTGGGACACCCGACAGATGTTTTTC. Protein: CACDTVGPSSWDTRQMFF.

A few counts support this clone. The TCRdb protein, from a much larger clone, departs from this DNA's translation at residue 13, likely by read error; the protein shown derives from the DNA. V gene TRDV2 combines with J gene TRDJ1; the match to TRDD3 covers 8 bases. CDR3 length: 18 residues. Trimming took 0 bases from V and 3 from J; bases not matched to a gene: 14. Germline assignment: CDR1 GEAIGNYY and CDR2 EKD. The CDR3 loop is CACDTSLLGVPYADKLIF. The CDR3 region has the DNA TGTGCCTGTGACACCTCTTTACTGGGGGTACCGTACGCCGATAAACTCATCTTT.

This clone was detected only a few times. TCRdb's protein for this DNA is that of a much larger clone and differs from the translation at residue 4, likely a read error; the protein shown is the DNA translation. The V call is TRDV1, the J call TRDJ1; no firm D call. Looked up from germline, CDR1 is TSWWSYY and CDR2 is QGS. The CDR3 covers 11 residues. The CDR3 DNA sequence: TGTGCTCTTTGGGAAAATCGTAAACTCATCTTT. This codes for CALWENRKLIF.

Concerning this clone: For this DNA, TCRdb reports the protein of a much larger clone, which diverges at residue 14, most likely from a read error; the protein presented here is translated directly from the DNA. This sequence joins TRDV1 and TRDJ1; TRDD2 matches at 7 bases. Germline V CDR1 and CDR2: TSWWSYY, QGS. Losses at the gene ends were 0 bases for V and 0 bases for J; bases not matched to a gene: 19. The CDR3 is made up of 21 amino acids. CDR3 sequence (DNA): TGTGCTCTTGGGGAACTATTCCTACTTAGGTACTTTTCTGGATACACCGATAAACTCATCTTT. Its translation: CALGELFLLRYFSGYTDKLIF.

This clone was picked up a small number of times. The protein that TCRdb holds for this DNA derives from a much larger clone and differs from the translated DNA at residue 9, which likely indicates a read error; the protein shown here is translated from the DNA. The chain couples TRDV2 to TRDJ1; D is unclear. The CDR3 loop spans 16 amino acids. Trimming took off 3 bases at V and 3 bases at J, with 19 bases between the two ends. The germline V gene has CDR1 GEAIGNYY and CDR2 EKD. CDR3 DNA sequence: TGTGCCTGTGACTCCCGTACTACGGACGGCTCCGATAAACTCATCTTT. This translates into CACDSRTTDGSDKLIF.

This clone was detected ten times or more. The rearrangement joins TRDV1 to TRDJ1; 7 nucleotides line up with TRDD3. V lost 5 bases and J lost 0; bases outside the gene matches: 12. The V gene's germline CDR1 is TSWWSYY and CDR2 QGS. The CDR3 totals 17 residues. The CDR3 sequence: CALGKGGWGTYTDKLIF. In nucleotides, the CDR3 is TGTGCTCTTGGGAAAGGAGGGTGGGGGACCTACACCGATAAACTCATCTTT.

This clone was observed at least ten times. This likely came from a read error, as a far larger clone is one base away. Additional DNA sequences in this sample encode the identical CDR3. The chain carries TRDV2 and TRDJ1; D not resolved. CDR3 length: 13 residues. Trimming pared 2 bases from V and 8 bases from J, leaving 14 bases between. The germline V gene encodes CDR1 GEAIGNYY and CDR2 EKD. CDR3 in amino acids: CACDSVGVDKLIF. CDR3 nucleotides: TGTGCCTGTGACAGTGTAGGAGTCGACAAACTCATCTTT.

This clone was observed a handful of times. This DNA translates differently at residue 11 from the TCRdb protein, which is that of a much larger clone; a read error is likely, and the protein shown is the DNA's own translation. V usage is TRDV3 and J usage is TRDJ1; 11 bases line up with TRDD3. CDR3 length: 25 amino acids. The germline V gene has CDR1 TVYSNPD and CDR2 GDNSRS (reference sequence). The J segment lost 0 bases and the V segment lost 3 bases, leaving 36 bases of the junction unmatched. The CDR3 coding sequence is TGTGCCTTCCCACTAAGCTTCCACGTTCTACGTTCGGTACTGGGGGATAAGGAGCACACCGATAAACTCATCTTT. It yields the protein CAFPLSFHVLRSVLGDKEHTDKLIF.

This clone was found many times. The protein TCRdb gives is from a much larger clone and does not agree with this DNA's translation at residue 3, likely a read error; the protein shown here comes from the DNA. This sequence joins TRDV3 and TRDJ1; TRDD3 matches at 13 bases. Germline V lookup: CDR1 TVYSNPD, CDR2 GDNSRS (reference sequence). This CDR3 contains 19 residues. J lost 1 base, V lost 4 bases, and 18 bases had no gene match. CDR3 sequence: CASAPSYGTGGYVTDKLIF. The CDR3 DNA reads as TGTGCCTCTGCGCCTTCCTACGGAACTGGGGGATACGTCACCGATAAACTCATCTTT. Filled out from reference TRDV3 and TRDJ1, the complete variable domain reads CDKVTQSSPDQTVASGSEVVLLCTYDTVYSNPDLFWYRIRPDYSFQFVFYGDNSRSEGADFTQGRFSVKHILTQKAFHLVISPVRTEDSATYYCASAPSYGTGGYVTDKLIFGKGTRVTVEP.

This clone has ten or more counts. For this DNA, TCRdb reports the protein of a much larger clone, which diverges at residue 14, most likely from a read error; the protein presented here is translated directly from the DNA. V and J are TRDV1 and TRDJ1; 7 bases are shared with TRDD3. Germline V CDR1 and CDR2: TSWWSYY, QGS. This CDR3 has 19 amino acids. V lost 3 bases to trimming and J lost 3 bases; unmatched junction nucleotides: 19. The CDR3 coding sequence is TGTGCTCTTGGGGAGCCTAGTAGTCTGGGGGTCCACCACGCCGATAAACTCATCTTT. Its translation is CALGEPSSLGVHHADKLIF.